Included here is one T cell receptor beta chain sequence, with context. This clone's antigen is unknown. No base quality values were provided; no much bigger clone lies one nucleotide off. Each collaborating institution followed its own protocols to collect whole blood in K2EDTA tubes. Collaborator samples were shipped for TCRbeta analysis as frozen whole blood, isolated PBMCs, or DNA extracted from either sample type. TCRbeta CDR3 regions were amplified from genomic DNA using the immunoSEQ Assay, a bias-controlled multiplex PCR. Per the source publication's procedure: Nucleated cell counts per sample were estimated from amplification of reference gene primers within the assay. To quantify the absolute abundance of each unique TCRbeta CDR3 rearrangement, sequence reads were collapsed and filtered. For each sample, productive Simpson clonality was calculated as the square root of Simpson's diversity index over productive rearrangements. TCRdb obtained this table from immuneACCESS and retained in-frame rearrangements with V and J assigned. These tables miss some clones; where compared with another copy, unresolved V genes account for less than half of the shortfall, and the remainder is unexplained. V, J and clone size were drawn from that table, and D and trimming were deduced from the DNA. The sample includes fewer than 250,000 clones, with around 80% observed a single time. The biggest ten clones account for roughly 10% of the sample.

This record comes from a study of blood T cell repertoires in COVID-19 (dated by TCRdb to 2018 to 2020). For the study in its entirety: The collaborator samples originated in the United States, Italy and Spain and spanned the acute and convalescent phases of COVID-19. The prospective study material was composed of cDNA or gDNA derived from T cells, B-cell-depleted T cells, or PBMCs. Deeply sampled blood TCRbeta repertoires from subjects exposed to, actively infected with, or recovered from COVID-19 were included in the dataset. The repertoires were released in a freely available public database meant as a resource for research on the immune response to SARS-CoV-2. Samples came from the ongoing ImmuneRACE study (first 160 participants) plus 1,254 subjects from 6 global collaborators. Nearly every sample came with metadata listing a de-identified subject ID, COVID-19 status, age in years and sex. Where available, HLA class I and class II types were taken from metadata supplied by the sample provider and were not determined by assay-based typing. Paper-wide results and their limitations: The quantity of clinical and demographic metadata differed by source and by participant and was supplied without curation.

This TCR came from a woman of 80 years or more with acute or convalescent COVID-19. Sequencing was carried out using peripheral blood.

The CDR3 here reads CASSPGPTHSGGANVLTF. In nucleotides, the sequence is TGTGCCAGCAGCCCCGGCCCGACTCACTCTGGGGGGGCCAACGTCCTGACTTTC. The V and J segments used are TRBV7-9 and TRBJ2-6, with the D gene uncertain. V and J lose 5 bases and 4 bases, and a span of 21 bases separates them. The CDR3 has 18 amino acids, counting the end cysteine and phenylalanine. The only DNA kept is the CDR3, 54 bases in frame from the first base. The germline V gene (reference sequence) specifies SEHNR as CDR1 and FQNEAQ as CDR2.